Listed below are T cell receptor beta chains from one sample, sequenced in a study of cytomegalovirus exposure and HLA in healthy donors. Profiled with immunoSEQ multiplex PCR; TCRdb holds only in-frame clones, not every one. The sample yields 65,000 to 85,000 clones, 65% to 70% seen once. Sample: PBMCs. The source of these receptors is a male donor in good health and CMV-seropositive. CDR3s include the opening cysteine and the closing phenylalanine or tryptophan.

v_call cdr3_aa
TRBV7-9 CASSETGTTNEKLFF
TRBV9 CASARYNEQFF
TRBV5-6 CASSLPGGAYNEQFF
TRBV7-9 CSSSSGVGEQFF
TRBV5-1 CASSPREGSNTEAFF
TRBV6-6 CASSYSAGRYEQYF
TRBV27 CASSLMGLAGITGELFF
TRBV5-6 CASSLGGGNQPQHF
TRBV11-3 CASSLGMGVAGGPNNEQFF
TRBV27 CASSLSSSHGYTF